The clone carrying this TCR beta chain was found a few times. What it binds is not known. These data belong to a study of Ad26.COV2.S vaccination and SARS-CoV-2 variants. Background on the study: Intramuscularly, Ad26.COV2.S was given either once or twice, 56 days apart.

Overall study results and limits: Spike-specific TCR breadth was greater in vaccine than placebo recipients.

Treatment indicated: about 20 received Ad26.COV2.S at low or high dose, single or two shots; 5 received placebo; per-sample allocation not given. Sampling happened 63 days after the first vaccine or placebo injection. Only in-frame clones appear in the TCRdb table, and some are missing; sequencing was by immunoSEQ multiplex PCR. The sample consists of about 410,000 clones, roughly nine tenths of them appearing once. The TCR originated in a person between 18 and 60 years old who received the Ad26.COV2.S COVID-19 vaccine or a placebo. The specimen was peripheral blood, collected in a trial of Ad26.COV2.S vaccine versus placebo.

CDR3 region: CSASYAGQTVYEQYF. Here the CDR3 DNA reads TGCAGTGCTAGTTACGCGGGACAGACGGTCTACGAGCAGTACTTC. The chain carries TRBV20-1 and TRBJ2-7; tentative D call: TRBD1 (7 bases). Germline V gene data show CDR1 as DFQATT and CDR2 as SNEGSKA (reference sequence). The CDR3 runs 15 residues. V gave up 3 bases and J gave up 3 bases, with 18 bases separating them.